This T cell receptor (beta chain) was identified in a study of shared clonotypes between healthy human individuals. For the study at large: Donor composition was two women and a few men, aged 18 to 49. Study-wide findings and caveats: Generally, naive subsets came out with larger estimated richness than memory subsets.

Running of the assay took place at deep level. Libraries were prepared by immunoSEQ multiplex PCR; TCRdb keeps only in-frame clonotypes and omits some of them. The sample carries hundreds of thousands of clones, roughly 96% recorded once. With V trimmed by 7 bases and J by 8 bases, 10 bases remained unmatched. CDR1 is SGHTS, CDR2 YDEGEE, per germline. This CDR3 is built from 13 residues. Concerning this clone: Its antigen is unknown.

Sequenced input: memory CD8+ T cells sorted from blood. The subset is: CD45RO+ cells pooled with CCR7-negative TemRA cells. The TCR comes from a man in his thirties or forties in good health. The chain uses TRBV5-8 and TRBJ2-7; 9 nucleotides line up with TRBD1. The CDR3 here is CASWAQGAVKQYF. The CDR3 DNA reads TGTGCCAGCTGGGCACAGGGGGCCGTCAAGCAGTACTTC.